Following are 3 T cell receptor beta chains from one sample sequenced in a study of blood T cell repertoires in COVID-19. Here immunoSEQ multiplex PCR was the method, and the copy in TCRdb shows in-frame clones only, minus some. Here the sample spans roughly 400,000 clones, 75% to 90% being singletons. Sequenced input: PBMCs or T cells enriched from blood (not recorded which). The receptors shown here come from a man aged 25 to 45 who had recovered from COVID-19.

This clone has more than one count but fewer than ten. The gene calls are TRBV7-9 and TRBJ1-2; D is perhaps TRBD1 (6 bases). Germline V gene data show CDR1 as SEHNR and CDR2 as FQNEAQ (reference sequence). Trimming took off 4 bases at V and 8 bases at J, with 17 bases between the two ends. The CDR3 spans 14 residues. This CDR3 reads CASSSATGTGGYTF. DNA for the CDR3: TGTGCCAGCAGCTCAGCCACAGGGACGGGCGGCTACACCTTC.

This clone was recorded once. The rearrangement uses TRBV18 and TRBJ2-2, with D unclear. Germline lookup yields CDR1 KGHSH and CDR2 LQKENI. The CDR3 consists of 14 residues. Deletions cut 2 bases from V and 4 bases from J, with 8 bases between. This CDR3 reads CASSPVLLTGELFF. CDR3 DNA: TGTGCCAGCTCACCAGTACTACTCACCGGGGAGCTGTTTTTT.

This clone was detected only once. The CDR3 DNA is TGTGCCTGGAGCAGGGGGCTCGAAAAACTGTTTTTT. It translates to CAWSRGLEKLFF. The chain carries TRBV30 and TRBJ1-4, with 8 bases identical to TRBD1. V trimming: 3 bases; J trimming: 8 bases; junction bases outside the gene matches: 2. Germline CDR1 is GTSNPN and CDR2 is SVGIG (reference sequence). The CDR3 extends over 12 amino acids. The whole variable domain, remainder taken from reference TRBV30 and TRBJ1-4, is SQTIHQWPATLVQPVGSPLSLECTVEGTSNPNLYWYRQAAGRGLQLLFYSVGIGQISSEVPQNLSASRPQDRQFILSSKKLLLSDSGFYLCAWSRGLEKLFFGSGTQLSVL.